This TCR beta chain was captured in a study of response to subunit inactivated influenza vaccine. This clonotype was picked up a small number of times. Its antigen remains unknown. V lost 3 bases and J 4 bases, leaving 16 bases between the germline ends. Germline loops: CDR1 MGHRA, CDR2 YSYEKL. The CDR3 loop spans 16 amino acids. TCRdb re-called the RT-PCR reads with MiXCR, one entry per CDR3 protein. Of approximately 250,000 distinct CDR3 sequences in the sample, more than 9% were seen once. Study results and caveats: The authors offered the suggestion that each seasonal influenza vaccination recruits few new T cells.

The gene calls are TRBV4-1 and TRBJ1-5; TRBD1 might be the D (6 bases). This TCR came from a man in his fifties who received an inactivated influenza vaccine. Specimen: non-naive T cells sorted from PBMCs, collected approximately 15 days before vaccination. In nucleotides, the CDR3 is TGCGCCAGCAGCCAGACCGGGCGGGGGGCGAATCAGCCCCAGCATTTT. This encodes CASSQTGRGANQPQHF.